What follows are 32 T cell receptor beta chains derived from one specimen sequenced in a study of siplizumab effects on memory and regulatory T cells. Using immunoSEQ multiplex PCR, the repertoire was profiled, and TCRdb retains in-frame clones only, with some absent. This table has 70,000 or so clones, 91% appearing once. The sequencing input was CD8+ T cells sorted from blood. The receptors were sampled from a human donor in good health.

V usage is TRBV19 and J usage is TRBJ1-2; D remains unclear. The germline gives CDR1 LNHDA, CDR2 SQIVND (reference sequence). This CDR3 region has 16 residues. Trimming took off 5 bases at V and 4 bases at J, with 20 bases between the two ends. CDR3 sequence reads: CASSAGLELSGYGYTF. The CDR3 DNA follows: TGTGCCAGTAGTGCCGGGCTAGAGCTGTCGGGCTATGGCTACACCTTC.

This chain joins TRBV6-5 and TRBJ2-1; TRBD2 matches at 10 bases. The CDR3 runs 15 residues. The V and J ends lost 6 bases and 6 bases, in that order; junction bases with no gene match: 8. In germline, CDR1 is MNHEY, CDR2 SVGAGI. The DNA for the CDR3 is TGTGCCAGCAGCCCTCTAGCGGGGGTTGGCAATGAGCAGTTCTTC. This sequence encodes CASSPLAGVGNEQFF.

This clone was found once. This rearrangement joins TRBV7-9 to TRBJ2-2; no clear D gene. V was cut by 0 bases and J by 6 bases, with 8 bases left in between. Germline V CDR1 and CDR2: SEHNR, FQNEAQ (reference sequence). This CDR3 is 14 amino acids long. CDR3 coding DNA: TGTGCCAGCAGCTTAGCCCCCTCTGCCGGGGAGCTGTTTTTT. Amino acid sequence: CASSLAPSAGELFF.

The rearrangement joins TRBV7-3 to TRBJ2-2; D ambiguous. The CDR3 sequence is 13 residues long. CDR1 is SGHTA, CDR2 FQGTGA, per germline. The V end was cut by 4 bases, the J end by 4 bases, with 7 bases between. DNA for the CDR3: TGTGCCAGCAGCTCCGCTGGCACCGGGGAGCTGTTTTTT. Translating it yields CASSSAGTGELFF.

In DNA form, the CDR3 reads TGCGCCAGCAGCCACCTGACAGGAGAAGCCTACGAGCAGTACTTC. Translation gives CASSHLTGEAYEQYF. The chain uses TRBV4-1 and TRBJ2-7, with D tentatively TRBD1 (6 bases). The germline gives CDR1 MGHRA, CDR2 YSYEKL. The V end was cut by 3 bases, the J end by 2 bases, with 14 bases between. The CDR3 sequence is 15 residues long.

The chain combines TRBV7-9 with TRBJ2-1; D may be TRBD2 (6 bases). V lost 6 bases and J lost 4, with 22 bases in between. CDR1 and CDR2 (germline): SEHNR, FQNEAQ (reference sequence). The CDR3 covers 17 residues. The CDR3 DNA sequence: TGTGCCAGCAGTCGAGGCAGCGGAGGGAGCCCGTACAATGAGCAGTTCTTC. Amino acid sequence: CASSRGSGGSPYNEQFF.

This rearrangement joins TRBV7-9 to TRBJ1-6; TRBD1 matches at 7 bases. From germline, CDR1 is SEHNR and CDR2 FQNEAQ (reference sequence). V dropped 0 bases and J dropped 4; count of bases not matched to a gene: 3. The CDR3 loop spans 16 amino acids. CDR3 region: CASSLAGGPYNSPLHF. The CDR3 DNA is TGTGCCAGCAGCTTAGCAGGGGGCCCTTATAATTCACCCCTCCACTTT.

This clone appeared once. The CDR3 sequence is CASSNWRGLQETQYF. The CDR3 nucleotides are TGTGCCAGTAGTAATTGGCGGGGCCTCCAAGAGACCCAGTACTTC. The chain combines TRBV19 with TRBJ2-5, with a tentative D call TRBD2 (6 bases). The CDR3 extends over 15 amino acids. Trimming removed 4 bases from V and 1 base from J, with 13 bases in between. From germline, CDR1 is LNHDA and CDR2 SQIVND (reference sequence).

V and J are TRBV10-3 and TRBJ2-2, with 13 bases identical to TRBD2. CDR1 is ENHRY, CDR2 SYGVKD, per germline. This CDR3 is built from 14 residues. V gave up 8 bases and J gave up 5 bases; unmatched junction bases: 2. The CDR3: CAIGTSGITGELFF. CDR3 in DNA: TGTGCCATCGGGACTAGCGGGATTACCGGGGAGCTGTTTTTT.

This clone was seen just once. The chain is built from TRBV30 and TRBJ2-5; D perhaps matches TRBD2 (6 bases). There are 13 residues in the CDR3. Germline values: CDR1 GTSNPN, CDR2 SVGIG (reference sequence). V was pared by 2 bases and J by 5 bases, with 12 bases between. CDR3 sequence (DNA): TGTGCCTGGAGTTGGGCTAGCGAGGAGACCCAGTACTTC. It codes for CAWSWASEETQYF.

The rearrangement joins TRBV9 to TRBJ2-7; TRBD2 is a possible D gene (7 bases). V was cut by 4 bases and J by 3 bases, with 17 bases left in between. The V gene's germline CDR1 is SGDLS and CDR2 YYNGEE. This CDR3 has 15 amino acids. The CDR3 DNA is TGTGCCAGCAGCTCGGAGGGGGGGACCCGCTACGAGCAGTACTTC. Translating gives CASSSEGGTRYEQYF.

V gene TRBV25-1 combines with J gene TRBJ2-5, with a possible D match to TRBD2 (6 bases). The last part of the DNA fits TRBJ2-7 better; the J call may be wrong. Per the germline V gene, CDR1 is MGHDK and CDR2 is SYGVNS. The CDR3 has 13 residues. CDR3 in DNA: TGTGCCAGCAGTGAATGGGAGGTCTACGAGCAGTACTTC. Protein: CASSEWEVYEQYF.

J is TRBJ1-2 and V is TRBV7-9, with D hard to call. The length of the CDR3 is 14 residues. Trimming took 5 bases from V and 2 from J, leaving 12 bases between them. Germline CDR1 reads SEHNR; CDR2 reads FQNEAQ (reference sequence). The CDR3 nucleotides are TGTGCCAGCAGCCCGCAGGACGGAAACTATGGCTACACCTTC. Its translation: CASSPQDGNYGYTF.

The chain combines TRBV5-4 with TRBJ1-2, with a weak D call TRBD1 (5 bases). Germline lookup yields CDR1 SGHNT and CDR2 YYREEE (reference sequence). V lost 4 bases, J lost 0 bases, and 25 bases lay in between. The CDR3 runs to 19 residues. The CDR3 bases are TGTGCCAGCAGCCAACTCGGTTTATTAGGGGCGACTGCTAACTATGGCTACACCTTC. Encoded protein: CASSQLGLLGATANYGYTF.

The J gene is TRBJ1-2, the V gene TRBV2; the match to TRBD1 covers 10 bases. V was clipped by 9 bases and J by 4 bases; unmatched bases: 11. The germline V gene encodes CDR1 SNHLY and CDR2 FYNNEI. This CDR3 has 15 amino acids. The CDR3 is CARGDRGPLSYGYTF. As DNA, the CDR3 is TGTGCCAGGGGAGACAGGGGGCCTCTCTCCTATGGCTACACCTTC.

The CDR3 here is CASSTPPGEQFF. The CDR3 DNA is TGTGCCAGTAGTACCCCCCCGGGTGAGCAGTTCTTC. The gene calls are TRBV19 and TRBJ2-1; no firm D call. Looked up from germline, CDR1 is LNHDA and CDR2 is SQIVND (reference sequence). V was clipped by 4 bases and J by 9 bases, with 10 bases between them. The CDR3 has 12 amino acids.

V usage is TRBV2 and J usage is TRBJ2-3; 8 bases line up with TRBD2. The germline V gene encodes CDR1 SNHLY and CDR2 FYNNEI. The CDR3 contains 20 residues. Trimming took 7 bases from V and 1 from J; bases not matched to a gene: 22. CDR3 loop: CASKPIAAGEGPKGTDTQYF. Written as DNA, the CDR3 is TGTGCCAGCAAGCCAATAGCAGCGGGAGAGGGGCCCAAGGGCACAGATACGCAGTATTTT.

This clone has just a few counts. The V and J genes are TRBV4-1 and TRBJ1-1, with 7 positions matching TRBD1. The length of the CDR3 is 15 residues. The J segment lost 4 bases and the V segment lost 2 bases, leaving 7 bases of the junction unmatched. Germline CDR1 and CDR2: MGHRA and YSYEKL. CDR3 coding DNA: TGCGCCAGCAGCCAATTCACAGGGGATTCCACTGAAGCTTTCTTT. It is translated as CASSQFTGDSTEAFF.

The rearrangement joins TRBV5-1 to TRBJ2-7; D tentatively fits TRBD1 or TRBD2 (5 bases each). The V end lost 4 bases, the J end lost 5 bases, and 10 bases lay between the germline ends. The CDR3 has 12 residues. The germline V gene encodes CDR1 SGHRS and CDR2 YFSETQ. The CDR3 protein is CASSRDGDEQYF. In DNA, the CDR3 is TGCGCCAGCAGCAGGGACGGCGACGAGCAGTACTTC.

The CDR3, as DNA: TGTGCCAGCAGTTCGAACAGGGGGCGGGCTACGCAGTATTTT. As protein: CASSSNRGRATQYF. The gene calls are TRBV27 and TRBJ2-3; 9 nucleotides line up with TRBD1. The CDR3 loop spans 14 amino acids. CDR1 MNHEY and CDR2 SMNVEV come from the germline V gene (reference sequence). Trimming removed 4 bases from V and 8 bases from J; junction bases left unmatched: 7.

The V call is TRBV6-4, the J call TRBJ2-7, with D maybe TRBD1 (5 bases). Germline CDR1 and CDR2: MRHNA and SNTAGT. Trimming left V 7 bases short and J 4 bases short, with 17 bases between. The CDR3 runs 14 residues. Here the CDR3 reads CASTIRRQPYEQYF. In DNA, the CDR3 is TGTGCCAGCACTATCCGGCGACAGCCATACGAGCAGTACTTC.

V gene TRBV7-2 combines with J gene TRBJ2-3, with 8 bases fitting TRBD2. V shed 4 bases and J 2 bases; nucleotides not matched to a gene: 5. Germline CDR1 is SGHTA and CDR2 is FQGNSA. The CDR3 is 15 residues long. The CDR3: CASSYSGGVTDTQYF. The CDR3 bases are TGTGCCAGCAGCTACAGCGGGGGAGTCACAGATACGCAGTATTTT.

The V and J genes are TRBV19 and TRBJ2-3; D is unclear. Trimming shortened V by 5 bases and J by 4 bases, and 10 bases separated the two germline ends. The CDR3 length is 13 residues. Germline V lookup: CDR1 LNHDA, CDR2 SQIVND (reference sequence). The CDR3 protein is CASSHGFPDTQYF. Here the CDR3 DNA reads TGTGCCAGTAGTCACGGGTTTCCAGATACGCAGTATTTT. The whole variable domain, filled in from reference TRBV19 and TRBJ2-3, reads DGGITQSPKYLFRKEGQNVTLSCEQNLNHDAMYWYRQDPGQGLRLIYYSQIVNDFQKGDIAEGYSVSREKKESFPLTVTSAQKNPTAFYLCASSHGFPDTQYFGPGTRLTVL.

Notes on this clone: Possible read error: a much larger clone is one base away. The chain is built from TRBV13 and TRBJ1-1; D is unclear. CDR1 PRHDT and CDR2 FYEKMQ come from the germline V gene (reference sequence). The V end lost 2 bases, the J end lost 4 bases, and 8 bases lay between the germline ends. The CDR3 is 13 residues long. The CDR3 protein is CASSLREGTEAFF. In nucleotides, the CDR3 is TGTGCCAGCAGCTTAAGAGAGGGCACTGAAGCTTTCTTT.

The chain carries TRBV6-5 and TRBJ2-7, with TRBD1 as a possible D gene (5 bases). The CDR3 consists of 13 residues. V was trimmed by 5 bases and J by 3 bases, leaving 11 bases between them. Germline-derived CDR1 and CDR2 are MNHEY and SVGAGI. DNA for the CDR3: TGTGCCAGCAGTGAGGAGCAGGGCTACGAGCAGTACTTC. Protein: CASSEEQGYEQYF.

Concerning this clone: The same CDR3 arises from other DNA sequences in this sample as well. V gene TRBV11-2 combines with J gene TRBJ2-7; D is perhaps TRBD1 (5 bases). The V end lost 1 base, the J end lost 2 bases, and 9 bases lay between the germline ends. The CDR3 loop spans 14 amino acids. CDR1 is SGHAT and CDR2 is FQNNGV in the germline V gene. CDR3: CASSLGTGTYEQYF. In DNA form, the CDR3 reads TGTGCCAGCAGCTTAGGAACAGGAACCTACGAGCAGTACTTC. Variable domain in full (rest from reference TRBV11-2 and TRBJ2-7): EAGVAQSPRYKIIEKRQSVAFWCNPISGHATLYWYQQILGQGPKLLIQFQNNGVVDDSQLPKDRFSAERLKGVDSTLKIQPAKLEDSAVYLCASSLGTGTYEQYFGPGTRLTVT.

The chain has TRBV14 and TRBJ1-2, with 8 nucleotides matching TRBD1. The ends lost 3 bases at V and 2 bases at J; junction bases unmatched: 14. This CDR3 is 18 amino acids long. CDR1 and CDR2 (germline): SGHDN, FVKESK. Here the CDR3 reads CASSHNRGQGSPNYGYTF. CDR3 sequence (DNA): TGTGCCAGCAGCCATAACCGTGGACAGGGTTCCCCAAACTATGGCTACACCTTC.

V gene TRBV19 combines with J gene TRBJ1-2; 9 positions match TRBD1. The CDR3 is 15 residues long. Germline loops: CDR1 LNHDA, CDR2 SQIVND (reference sequence). The V gene end was trimmed by 10 bases and the J gene end by 6 bases; junction bases not matched to a gene: 15. Here the CDR3 reads CATTPGTGLSNGYTF. CDR3 DNA sequence: TGTGCCACCACACCGGGGACAGGGCTTAGTAATGGCTACACCTTC.

The chain links TRBV6-5 to TRBJ2-6; no firm D call. CDR1 and CDR2 from the germline V gene are MNHEY and SVGAGI. Trimming took off 5 bases at V and 2 bases at J, with 7 bases between the two ends. CDR3 length equals 14 residues. CDR3 sequence: CASSDLAGANVLTF. The CDR3 nucleotides are TGTGCCAGCAGTGATTTAGCTGGGGCCAACGTCCTGACTTTC.

The chain is built from TRBV7-9 and TRBJ2-7; D perhaps matches TRBD2 (5 bases). This CDR3 contains 12 residues. CDR1 and CDR2 (germline): SEHNR, FQNEAQ (reference sequence). V lost 3 bases to trimming and J lost 5 bases, with 8 bases between them. In nucleotides, the CDR3 is TGTGCCAGCAGCTTCCTGAGGGACGAGCAGTACTTC. Encoded protein: CASSFLRDEQYF.

The V and J genes are TRBV10-3 and TRBJ1-5; no firm D call. The CDR3 is made up of 13 amino acids. The V gene's germline CDR1 is ENHRY and CDR2 SYGVKD. The V and J ends lost 4 bases and 7 bases respectively, with 11 bases between them. The CDR3 loop reads CAISVQDGQPQHF. The CDR3 DNA sequence: TGTGCCATCAGTGTTCAGGACGGGCAGCCCCAGCATTTT.

The genes are TRBV4-1 and TRBJ1-1; TRBD1 might be the D (5 bases). Germline-derived CDR1 and CDR2 are MGHRA and YSYEKL. CDR3 length equals 14 residues. The ends were cut back, 1 base at V and 3 bases at J, with 9 bases in the middle. CDR3 DNA sequence: TGCGCCAGCAGCCAAGGCGGGACCCACACTGAAGCTTTCTTT. This gives the protein CASSQGGTHTEAFF.